The clone carrying this TCR beta chain occurred a few times. The antigen remains undetermined. CDR1 is LGHDT, CDR2 YNNKEL, per germline (reference sequence). CDR3 length: 15 residues. V lost 1 base and J 1 base, leaving 9 bases between the germline ends. A single record per CDR3 protein comes from TCRdb applying MiXCR to the 5' RACE reads. The profile shows some 460,000 distinct CDR3 sequences, around 14% of them singletons. The sample comes from a study of identical twins. General study results and limits: Twin sharing of out-of-frame TCR alpha was underestimated by models in monozygotic pairs.

The same specimen was also included in a second study, on yellow fever vaccine responses in identical twins.

This receptor was taken from a woman aged 18 to 35 in good health. V gene TRBV3-1 combines with J gene TRBJ2-3; the D gene is possibly TRBD2 (5 bases). Sequences were obtained from CD4+ T cells sorted from blood. CDR3 protein: CASSQGSDRTDTQYF. CDR3 bases: TGTGCCAGCAGCCAAGGTAGCGATCGCACAGATACGCAGTATTTT.